Included here is one TCR beta chain sequence, with context. With 3 bases clipped from V and 4 bases from J, the junction kept 3 bases outside the gene matches. CDR1 and CDR2 (germline): GTSNPN, SVGIG (reference sequence). CDR3 length: 13 amino acids. This record comes from a study of blood T cell repertoires in COVID-19. Across the study: PBMCs, B-cell-depleted T cells, or T cells were the source of the cDNA or gDNA that made up the material.

Source study methods: Estimated nucleated cell counts came from reference gene primer amplification. The repertoire was sequenced with immunoSEQ multiplex PCR; TCRdb's copy has only in-frame clones and lacks some. The V and J calls and clone size are taken from that table; D and trimming were inferred from the DNA. The sample records some 180,000 clones, 75% to 85% being singletons. Patients of the Seattle cohort, enrolled during active infection, were followed longitudinally. The sequence derives from a woman between 40 and 55 years old with COVID-19, enrolled during active disease. The V and J genes are TRBV30 and TRBJ2-1; 7 nucleotides match TRBD1. Input material: peripheral blood. The CDR3 here is CAWRTQGYNEQFF. The CDR3 DNA sequence: TGTGCCTGGAGGACACAGGGGTACAATGAGCAGTTCTTC. Drawing the rest from reference TRBV30 and TRBJ2-1, the complete variable domain is SQTIHQWPATLVQPVGSPLSLECTVEGTSNPNLYWYRQAAGRGLQLLFYSVGIGQISSEVPQNLSASRPQDRQFILSSKKLLLSDSGFYLCAWRTQGYNEQFFGPGTRLTVL.